This T cell receptor beta chain was captured in a study of blood T cells in healthy people across ages. Next came a second PCR, run for about 6 to 12 cycles, which used a sample-barcoded 5' primer along with a J-beta primer mix. TCRdb re-analysed the 5' RACE reads in MiXCR, keeping a single row per CDR3 protein. The sample lists approximately 1,700,000 distinct CDR3 sequences, around 40% occurring once. A single count supports this clonotype. Its antigen is currently unknown. The junction differs from germline at one of its ends, possibly a read error. Study-level findings and limits: Unsorted PBMC input precluded a conclusive naive versus antigen-experienced comparison.

The sequence was obtained from a human donor in good health. Material for sequencing was blood.

CDR3 coding DNA: TGTGTCAGCAGCTTAGACAGTTTTTCTGAAAAACTGTTTTTT. It codes for CVSSLDSFSEKLFF. The chain couples TRBV7-2 to TRBJ1-4; D possibly corresponds to TRBD1 (5 bases). CDR1 is SGHTA and CDR2 is FQGNSA in the germline V gene. CDR3 length: 14 amino acids.